A selection of T cell receptor beta chains follows, all from one sample in a study of cytomegalovirus exposure and HLA in healthy donors. Data came from immunoSEQ multiplex PCR; TCRdb stores just in-frame clones and leaves some out. The sample holds fewer than 300,000 clones, around 89% seen once. The sample taken for sequencing was PBMCs. All receptors come from a woman aged 18-29 years in good health and CMV-seronegative. Both conserved end residues are part of each CDR3. Fields, in order: J gene, CDR3 length, D gene, clone size, V gene, CDR3 DNA, CDR3 protein. The D gene is left open where the match is weak. The listing skips clone size in some rows; elsewhere it reads once, few, many or a size class.

>TRBJ1-1|21|TRBD1|NA|TRBV6-4
TGTGCCAGCAGTGACTGCCGCCGTGGGGAGGTCCGGAACAGGGGAGACACTGAAGCTTTCTTT
CASSDCRRGEVRNRGDTEAFF
>TRBJ2-7|16|NA|NA|TRBV18
TGTGCCAGCTCACCGCGAACAGGAATGGGGGGATACGAGCAGTACTTC
CASSPRTGMGGYEQYF
>TRBJ2-7|14|TRBD2|NA|TRBV27
TGTGCCAGCAGTTATGGGCGGGAGGTTCCCGAGCAGTACTTC
CASSYGREVPEQYF
>TRBJ2-7|13|NA|NA|TRBV7-7
TGTGCTAGCTCGCGCGGTCCCTCCTACGAGCAGTACTTC
CASSRGPSYEQYF
>TRBJ2-2|14|NA|NA|TRBV4-1
TGCGCCAGCAGCCAAGACAGGGTGACCGGGGAGCTGTTTTTT
CASSQDRVTGELFF
>TRBJ2-7|15|TRBD2|NA|TRBV5-1
TGCGCCAGCAGCTTCTCGGGGGAGGGCGTCTACGAGCAGTACTTC
CASSFSGEGVYEQYF
>TRBJ2-7|12|NA|NA|TRBV28
TGTGCCAGCAGCCGCAAGGGGTACGAGCAGTACTTC
CASSRKGYEQYF
>TRBJ1-1|11|NA|NA|TRBV6-5
TGTGCCAGCAGTTCGGGTTATGAAGCTTTCTTT
CASSSGYEAFF
>TRBJ1-1|13|NA|once|TRBV27
TGTGCCAGCAGGGGGCGTCGGAACACTGAAGCTTTCTTT
CASRGRRNTEAFF
>TRBJ2-7|18|NA|NA|TRBV19
TGTGCCAGTAGTATCTCACGGGGGCCAGGGGGTATCTCCTACGAGCAGTACTTC
CASSISRGPGGISYEQYF
>TRBJ1-4|14|NA|NA|TRBV23-1
TGCGCCAGCTTAGACAGGCCCGTAAACGAAAAACTGTTTTTT
CASLDRPVNEKLFF
>TRBJ2-7|17|TRBD2|once|TRBV11-3
TGTGCCAGCAGCTTTTATCCGGGGACTAGCGGGAGCCACGAGCAGTACTTC
CASSFYPGTSGSHEQYF
>TRBJ1-5|15|NA|NA|TRBV6-1
TGTGCCAGCAACCTTCAGGGATATAGCAATCAGCCCCAGCATTTT
CASNLQGYSNQPQHF
>TRBJ2-2|15|TRBD2|NA|TRBV4-3
TGCGCCAGCAGCCAGCTAGCGGGAGAGGGCGGGGAGCTGTTTTTT
CASSQLAGEGGELFF
>TRBJ1-4|15|TRBD1|NA|TRBV4-3
TGCGCCAGCAGCCAACTGGGACAGGGTGGAGAAAAACTGTTTTTT
CASSQLGQGGEKLFF
>TRBJ1-5|14|TRBD1|NA|TRBV10-3
TGTGCCATCAGCGGGACAGGGGTCGATCAGCCCCAGCATTTT
CAISGTGVDQPQHF
>TRBJ1-2|11|NA|NA|TRBV6-6
TGTGCCAGCAGTCGCGGGACGGGCTACACCTTC
CASSRGTGYTF
>TRBJ2-7|14|NA|NA|TRBV23-1
TGCGCCAGCAGTCACTTGGGACACCTCTACGAGCAGTACTTC
CASSHLGHLYEQYF
>TRBJ2-3|15|NA|NA|TRBV7-9
TGTGCCAGCAGCTTACCTAGGACAGTGCAAGATACGCAGTATTTT
CASSLPRTVQDTQYF
>TRBJ1-2|16|TRBD1|NA|TRBV30
TGTGCCTGGAGTGTGTATGGGACAGGGGGCGGCTATGGCTACACCTTC
CAWSVYGTGGGYGYTF
>TRBJ2-7|13|NA|once|TRBV10-3
TGTGCCATTACGAACTCAGGGTTGTGGGAGCAGTACTTC
CAITNSGLWEQYF
>TRBJ2-7|12|NA|NA|TRBV5-6
TGTGCCAGCAGCTTGACCAGGGTCGAGCAGTACTTC
CASSLTRVEQYF
>TRBJ2-1|14|NA|NA|TRBV7-8
TGTGCCAGCAGCTTGGCTAGCTGGGGAGATGAGCAGTTCTTC
CASSLASWGDEQFF
>TRBJ2-3|15|TRBD1|NA|TRBV10-3
TGTGCCATCAGCCCCGGGACAGGGGCCACAGATACGCAGTATTTT
CAISPGTGATDTQYF
>TRBJ1-2|15|TRBD1|NA|TRBV19
TGTGCCAGTAGTATACTCGGACAGGCAACTTATGGCTACACCTTC
CASSILGQATYGYTF
>TRBJ2-3|13|NA|NA|TRBV25-1
TGTGCCAGCATATCCAGGGGCACAGATACGCAGTATTTT
CASISRGTDTQYF
>TRBJ2-7|15|NA|NA|TRBV10-3
TGTGCCATCAGTGATCCCGTGGACAAAGGCTACGAGCAGTACTTC
CAISDPVDKGYEQYF
>TRBJ2-5|14|NA|once|TRBV11-3
TGTGCCAGCAGCCGCGGGGGCTCCCAAGAGACCCAGTACTTC
CASSRGGSQETQYF
>TRBJ2-2|15|TRBD1|NA|TRBV11-2
TGTGCCAGCAGCTCGCCAGGGGGCCACACCGGGGAGCTGTTTTTT
CASSSPGGHTGELFF
>TRBJ1-3|13|NA|NA|TRBV9
TGTGCCAGCAGCGTAGGTTCAGGAAACACCATATATTTT
CASSVGSGNTIYF
>TRBJ2-7|14|NA|NA|TRBV6-1
TGTGCCAGCAGTGTCACCGGGACATCCTACGAGCAGTACTTC
CASSVTGTSYEQYF
>TRBJ1-2|15|NA|NA|TRBV5-6
TGTGCCAGCAGCCCCGGACAGAAACTCTACTATGGCTACACCTTC
CASSPGQKLYYGYTF
>TRBJ2-7|16|TRBD2|NA|TRBV2
TGTGCCAGCAGTGAAGCGCAAGCGGGGAGCTCCTACGAGCAGTACTTC
CASSEAQAGSSYEQYF
>TRBJ1-4|16|NA|NA|TRBV25-1
TGTGCCAGCAGTGACCGAGGGGGGGCTTGGAATGAAAAACTGTTTTTT
CASSDRGGAWNEKLFF
>TRBJ1-2|15|TRBD1|few|TRBV14
TGTGCCAGCAGCCTTATGGGACAGGGGGGCTATGGCTACACCTTC
CASSLMGQGGYGYTF
>TRBJ2-1|14|TRBD1|NA|TRBV9
TGTGCCAGCAGCGTCCTGACAGGGGCGGATGAGCAGTTCTTC
CASSVLTGADEQFF
>TRBJ1-1|12|NA|NA|TRBV27
TGTGCCAGCAGGACACCGACAACTGAAGCTTTCTTT
CASRTPTTEAFF
>TRBJ2-1|15|TRBD2|NA|TRBV5-1
TGCGCCAGCAGCTTAGGACTAGCTATATACAATGAGCAGTTCTTC
CASSLGLAIYNEQFF
>TRBJ1-3|14|NA|NA|TRBV6-5
TGTGCCAGCAGCTACCGACACCCTGGAAACACCATATATTTT
CASSYRHPGNTIYF
>TRBJ2-7|18|TRBD2|NA|TRBV28
TGTGCCAGCAGTCCGGCAGGACTAGCGGGAAGGAAACCATACGAGCAGTACTTC
CASSPAGLAGRKPYEQYF
>TRBJ2-7|11|NA|NA|TRBV30
TGTGCCTGGGGAGGGCACGACGAGCAGTACTTC
CAWGGHDEQYF
>TRBJ2-1|14|NA|NA|TRBV7-3
TGTGCCAGCAGCTCGGAGTTCTCCTACAATGAGCAGTTCTTC
CASSSEFSYNEQFF
>TRBJ1-2|16|TRBD1|once|TRBV6-5
TGTGCCAGCAGTTACTCTGACAGGGCATTTAACTATGGCTACACCTTC
CASSYSDRAFNYGYTF